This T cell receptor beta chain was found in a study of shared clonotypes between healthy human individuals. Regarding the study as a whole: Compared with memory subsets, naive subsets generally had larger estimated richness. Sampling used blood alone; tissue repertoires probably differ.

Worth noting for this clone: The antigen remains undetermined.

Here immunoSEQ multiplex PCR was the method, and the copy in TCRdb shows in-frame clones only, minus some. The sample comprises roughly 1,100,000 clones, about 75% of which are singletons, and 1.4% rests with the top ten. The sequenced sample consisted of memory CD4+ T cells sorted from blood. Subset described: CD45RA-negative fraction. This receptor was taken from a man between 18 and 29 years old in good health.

This CDR3 reads CASSHSQETQYF. Here the CDR3 DNA reads TGTGCCAGCAGCCACAGCCAAGAGACCCAGTACTTC. V gene TRBV7-8 combines with J gene TRBJ2-5; D is unclear. Germline CDR1 and CDR2: SGHVS and FQNEAQ. The CDR3 runs to 12 residues. Trimming removed 5 bases from V and 1 base from J, with 5 bases in between.